This TCR beta chain was obtained from a study of monozygotic twins with inflammatory bowel disease. Template switching appended UMIs that held a 6-nucleotide sample barcode. Using the 5' RACE reads, TCRdb records one entry per CDR3 protein without DNA. The specimen's table records a few hundred thousand distinct CDR3 sequences. As concerns this clonotype: The target antigen is unknown.

Germline V gene lookup returns CDR1 SGHTA and CDR2 FQGTGA. The CDR3 runs 16 residues. For every donor, one blood sample of 2 to 2.5 ml was drawn. Unfractionated whole blood yielded total RNA, and T cells were not sorted. Study-level findings and limits: By inverse Simpson index, TCRbeta diversity was lower in IBD patients than in healthy co-twins.

This TCR was sampled from a human donor with ulcerative colitis or Crohn's disease, or a healthy co-twin of an affected twin (not recorded which). Specimen: blood. This rearrangement joins TRBV7-3 to TRBJ2-2; lacking DNA, the TRBD2 call made by TCRdb goes unchecked. The CDR3: CASSPRLSREGGELFF.